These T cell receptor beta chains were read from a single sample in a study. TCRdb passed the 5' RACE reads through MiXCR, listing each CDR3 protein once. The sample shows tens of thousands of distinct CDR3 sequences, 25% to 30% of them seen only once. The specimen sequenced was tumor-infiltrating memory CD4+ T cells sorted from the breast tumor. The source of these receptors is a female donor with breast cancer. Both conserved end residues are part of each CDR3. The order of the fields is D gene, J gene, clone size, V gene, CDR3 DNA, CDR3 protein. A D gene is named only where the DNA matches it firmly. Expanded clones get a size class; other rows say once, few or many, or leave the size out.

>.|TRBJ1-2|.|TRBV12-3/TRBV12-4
TGTGCCAGCAGTTTAACGTCTAGAAGGGGCTACACCTTC
CASSLTSRRGYTF
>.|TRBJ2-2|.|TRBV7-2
TGTGCCAGCAGCTACGACAGGACTACCGGGGAGCTGTTTTTT
CASSYDRTTGELFF
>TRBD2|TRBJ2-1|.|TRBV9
TGTGCCAGCAGCGCGGGGGGAGGACTAGCGGGAAATGAGCAGTTCTTC
CASSAGGGLAGNEQFF
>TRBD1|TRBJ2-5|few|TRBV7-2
TGTGCCAGCAGCAGCCCCGGGACAGGGGAAGAGACCCAGTACTTC
CASSSPGTGEETQYF
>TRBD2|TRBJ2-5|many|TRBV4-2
TGTGCCAGCAGCCAACGACTAGCGGGAGGAGAGACCCAGTACTTC
CASSQRLAGGETQYF
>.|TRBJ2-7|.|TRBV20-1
TGCAGTGCTAGACGAGGCGCCTACGAGCAGTACTTT
CSARRGAYEQYF
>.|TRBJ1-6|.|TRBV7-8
TGTGCCAGCAGCCCCCTACCGGGGGCTCCTTCACCCCTCCACTTT
CASSPLPGAPSPLHF
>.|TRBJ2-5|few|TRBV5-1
TGCGCCAGCAGTCAAACCATCGCAGGAGAGACCCAGTACTTC
CASSQTIAGETQYF
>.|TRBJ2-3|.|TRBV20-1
TGCAGTGCTAGAGACCGACGGACTTCCACAACAGATACGCAGTATTTT
CSARDRRTSTTDTQYF
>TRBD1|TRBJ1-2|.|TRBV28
TGTGCCAGCAGCCCCACTATCCGACAGGGCTATTATGGCTACACCTTC
CASSPTIRQGYYGYTF
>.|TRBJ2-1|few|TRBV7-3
TGTGCCAGCAGCTCTCCCCGTCTCCAGGGTCGCAATGAGCAGTTCTTC
CASSSPRLQGRNEQFF
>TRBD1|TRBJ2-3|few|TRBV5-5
TGTGCCAGCAGCTCACCGGGACAGGGGGCTGGAGATACGCAGTATTTT
CASSSPGQGAGDTQYF
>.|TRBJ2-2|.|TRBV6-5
TGTGCCAGCAGTTACCTGGTCCAGAACACCGGGGAGCTGTTTTTT
CASSYLVQNTGELFF
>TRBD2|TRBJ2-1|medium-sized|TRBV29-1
TGCAGCGCGGCCGGTGGGAGGGCTATAATGTCTGAGCAGTTCTTC
CSAAGGRAIMSEQFF
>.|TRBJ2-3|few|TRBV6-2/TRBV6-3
TGTGCCAGCAGTTACCGGGGAGCAAAGGATACGCAGTATTTT
CASSYRGAKDTQYF
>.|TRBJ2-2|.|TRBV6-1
TGTGCCAGCAGTGAGTTAGCCCCCGGGGAGCTGTTTTTT
CASSELAPGELFF
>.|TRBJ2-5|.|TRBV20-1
TGCAGTGCCGAGCTAGGGACGGAGACCCAGTACTTC
CSAELGTETQYF
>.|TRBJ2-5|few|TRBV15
TGTGCCACCAGCGTACCAGAGTCAGGTGGGGAGACCCAGTACTTC
CATSVPESGGETQYF
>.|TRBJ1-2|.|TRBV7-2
TGTGCCAGCAGCTTTACCCGGGACGGAGCTGATGGCTACACCTTC
CASSFTRDGADGYTF
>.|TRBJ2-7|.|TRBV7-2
TGTGCCAGCTCGGAGTATATGAAAACCTACGAGCAGTACTTC
CASSEYMKTYEQYF
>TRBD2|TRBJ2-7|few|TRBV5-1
TGCGCCAGCAGCTCTAGCGGGAGAACCTACGAGCAGTACTTC
CASSSSGRTYEQYF
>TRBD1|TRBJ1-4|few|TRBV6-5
TGTGCCAGCAGTCCCGACAGGGGGGAAAAACTGTTTTTT
CASSPDRGEKLFF
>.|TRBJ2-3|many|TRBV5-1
TGCGCCAGCAGCTTGGCGTCAACTAGCACAGATACGCAGTATTTT
CASSLASTSTDTQYF
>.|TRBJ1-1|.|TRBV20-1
TGCAGTGCTAGAGACCCGTTTAGACAGACCGCTGAAGCTTTCTTT
CSARDPFRQTAEAFF
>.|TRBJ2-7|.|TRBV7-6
TGTGCCAGCAGCTTAGGAAGAGCTTTGGAGCAGTACTTC
CASSLGRALEQYF
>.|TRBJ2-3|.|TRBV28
TGTGCCAGCAATCCCCACAGTGGGACGCAGTATTTT
CASNPHSGTQYF
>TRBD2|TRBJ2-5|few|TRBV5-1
TGCGCCAGCAGCTTGAGCGGGGGCCTACAAGAGACCCAGTACTTC
CASSLSGGLQETQYF
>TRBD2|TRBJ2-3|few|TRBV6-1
TGTGCCAGCCGGGGGGGGTTTGCTAGCGAGAGGGATACGCAGTATTTT
CASRGGFASERDTQYF
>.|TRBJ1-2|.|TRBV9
TGTGCCAGCAGCCCGCAGACTTCGTATGGCTACACCTTC
CASSPQTSYGYTF
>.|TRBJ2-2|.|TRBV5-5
TGTGCCAGCGGGAACTCGGGATATGGGGTCGGTACCGGGGAGCTGTTTTTT
CASGNSGYGVGTGELFF
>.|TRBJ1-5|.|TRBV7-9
TGTGCCAGCAGCTTACTTGACGGAAATCAGCCCCAGCATTTT
CASSLLDGNQPQHF
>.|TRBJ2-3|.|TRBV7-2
TGTGCCAGCAGACAGGGTGGAGATACGCAGTATTTT
CASRQGGDTQYF
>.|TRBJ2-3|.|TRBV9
TGTGCCAGCAGCTCCTTGACAGGCCTGGGGACAGATACGCAGTATTTT
CASSSLTGLGTDTQYF
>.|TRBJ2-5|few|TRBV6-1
TGTGCCAGCAGTGTCTCGATTATGGGGAGAGAGACCCAGTACTTC
CASSVSIMGRETQYF
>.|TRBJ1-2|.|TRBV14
TGTGCCAGCAGCCAAGAAATGGGTGGCTACACCTTC
CASSQEMGGYTF
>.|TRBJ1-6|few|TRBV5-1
TGCGCCAGCAGCGTTGATGAAGGGGGAAATAATTCACCCCTCCACTTT
CASSVDEGGNNSPLHF
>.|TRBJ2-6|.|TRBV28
TGTGCCAGCAGTAGCCGGGCCACCTCTGGGGCCAACGTCCTGACTTTC
CASSSRATSGANVLTF
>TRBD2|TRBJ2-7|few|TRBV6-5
TGTGCCAGCAGTGCCGGGGGGGAGCAGTACTTC
CASSAGGEQYF
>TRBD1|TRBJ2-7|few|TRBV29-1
TGCAGCGTTGCGGGGACAGGGGAGTACGAGCAGTACTTC
CSVAGTGEYEQYF
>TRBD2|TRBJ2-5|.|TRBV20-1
TGCAGTGAAAGCGGGACTAGCGGACGCCAAGAGACCCAGTACTTC
CSESGTSGRQETQYF
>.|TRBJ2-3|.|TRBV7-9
TGTGCCAGCAGCTCGCTTTTGGCCACAGATACGCAGTATTTT
CASSSLLATDTQYF
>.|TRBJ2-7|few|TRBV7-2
TGTGCCAGCAGCTTAGCCCGAGAATACGAGCAGTACTTC
CASSLAREYEQYF
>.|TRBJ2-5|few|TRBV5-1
TGCGCCAGCACCAGCGGACAAGAGACCCAGTACTTC
CASTSGQETQYF
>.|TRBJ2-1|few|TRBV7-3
TGTGCCAGCAGCCAGCCCGGCCGTGAGCTGTTCTTC
CASSQPGRELFF
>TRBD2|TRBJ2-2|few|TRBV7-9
TGTGCCAGCAGCGACCCATCCCCGGGGGGGGGGAAGAACACCGGGGAGCTGTTTTTT
CASSDPSPGGGKNTGELFF
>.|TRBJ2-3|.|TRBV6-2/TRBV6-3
TGTGCCAGCACCCCCCGCACCTCAGGCTACGATACGCAGTATTTT
CASTPRTSGYDTQYF
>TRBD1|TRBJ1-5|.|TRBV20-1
TGCAGTGCTAGTTTCGGACAGGATTATCAGCCCCAGCATTTT
CSASFGQDYQPQHF
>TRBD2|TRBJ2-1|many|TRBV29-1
TGCAGCGTTGATGTCTGGGGGGGAAGTGAGCAGTTCTTC
CSVDVWGGSEQFF
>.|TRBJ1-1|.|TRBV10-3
TGCGCCATCAGTGAGACGCGCACTGAAGCTTTCTTT
CAISETRTEAFF
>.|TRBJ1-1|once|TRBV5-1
TGCGCCAGCAGCCCCAACGGGGGGACGGACACTGAAGCTTTCTTT
CASSPNGGTDTEAFF
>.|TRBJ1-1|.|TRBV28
TGTGCCAGCAGTTCCCATAACACTGAAGCTTTCTTT
CASSSHNTEAFF
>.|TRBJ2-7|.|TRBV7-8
TGTGCCAGCAGCCCCCTGGCGGGATCGTACGAGCAGTACTTC
CASSPLAGSYEQYF
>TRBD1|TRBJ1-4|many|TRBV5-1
TGCGCCAGCAGCCAAGGGACAGGGAGTGAAAAACTGTTTTTT
CASSQGTGSEKLFF